This passage covers 10 T cell receptor beta chains from one sample sequenced in a study of T cell repertoires in cytomegalovirus infection. TCRdb passed the reads through MiXCR, listing each CDR3 protein once. The sample carries hundreds of thousands of distinct CDR3 sequences, approximately 46% recorded once. Their target antigens are unknown. The sample in question was cultured PBMCs, obtained from culture after CMV antigen stimulation. All receptors come from a human donor in good health (CMV status not recorded). Some clones in this sample may be carry-over from other donors' samples.

The chain links TRBV6-2 or TRBV6-3 to TRBJ2-5; no reliable D call. With 5 bases removed from V and 5 bases from J, the gap between germline ends came to 15 bases. This CDR3 contains 14 residues. Looked up from germline, CDR1 is MNHEY and CDR2 is SVGEGT. As DNA, the CDR3 is TGTGCCAGCAGTGCGCTACTCACCGAGGAGACCCAGTACTTC. It translates to CASSALLTEETQYF.

Turning to this clonotype: A much larger clone sits a single nucleotide away, making a read error possible. The rearrangement links TRBV7-8 to TRBJ2-3, with D uncertain. From germline, CDR1 is SGHVS and CDR2 FQNEAQ. With 4 bases removed from V and 1 base from J, the gap between germline ends came to 12 bases. The CDR3 runs to 15 residues. The CDR3 loop reads CASSSSSRGTDTQYF. The CDR3 coding sequence is TGTGCCAGCAGCTCCTCTTCTAGGGGCACAGATACGCAGTATTTT.

This chain joins TRBV19 and TRBJ2-3, with D perhaps TRBD1 (5 bases). Germline V gene data show CDR1 as LNHDA and CDR2 as SQIVND (reference sequence). The ends were cut back, 1 base at V and 1 base at J, with 9 bases in the middle. This CDR3 has 15 amino acids. The CDR3 here is CASSIGGAGTDTQYF. The CDR3, as DNA: TGTGCCAGTAGTATAGGTGGGGCCGGCACAGATACGCAGTATTTT.

This clonotype was seen ten or more times. This sequence joins TRBV7-2 and TRBJ2-1; 9 bases are a match to TRBD2. CDR1 is SGHTA, CDR2 FQGNSA, per germline. This CDR3 has 17 amino acids. V lost 2 bases and J lost 4; bases outside the gene matches: 9. CDR3 coding DNA: TGTGCCAGCAGCTTAATTGCTATCGCGGGAGGGTACAATGAGCAGTTCTTC. It encodes CASSLIAIAGGYNEQFF.

The sample holds a few counts of this clonotype. J is TRBJ2-1 and V is TRBV7-8; TRBD2 agrees at 8 bases. Germline-derived CDR1 and CDR2 are SGHVS and FQNEAQ. The CDR3 runs to 14 residues. V lost 5 bases to trimming and J lost 7 bases; unmatched junction nucleotides: 7. CDR3 region: CASSKGLEVNEQFF. The CDR3 bases are TGTGCCAGCAGCAAGGGACTAGAGGTGAATGAGCAGTTCTTC.

This chain connects TRBV2 to TRBJ1-1; unclear D gene. The V gene lost 7 bases and the J gene lost 3 bases, with 12 bases spanning the gap. This CDR3 region has 13 residues. Germline values: CDR1 SNHLY, CDR2 FYNNEI. The CDR3 sequence is CASNLRGDTEAFF. The CDR3, as DNA: TGTGCCAGCAACTTACGGGGTGACACTGAAGCTTTCTTT.

This sequence joins TRBV7-2 and TRBJ1-4; 12 bases match TRBD1. The V and J ends lost 5 bases and 5 bases, in that order; junction bases with no gene match: 3. Germline assignment: CDR1 SGHTA and CDR2 FQGNSA. This CDR3 has 15 residues. The CDR3 bases are TGTGCCAGCAGCGGGGGACAGGGGGCAAATGAAAAACTGTTTTTT. Protein product: CASSGGQGANEKLFF.

The table lists this clonotype with a count of one. The rearrangement links TRBV6-2 or TRBV6-3 to TRBJ1-1; 9 positions agree with TRBD1. Looked up from germline, CDR1 is MNHEY and CDR2 is SVGEGT. The CDR3 totals 14 residues. The V gene end was trimmed by 6 bases and the J gene end by 7 bases; junction bases not matched to a gene: 9. CDR3 in amino acids: CASRLTGTGHEAFF. In DNA, the CDR3 is TGTGCCAGCAGGCTGACCGGGACAGGGCATGAAGCTTTCTTT.

This clonotype was seen more than once but under ten times. The chain employs TRBV7-9 and TRBJ2-3; D is possibly TRBD2 (5 bases). The CDR3 has 19 amino acids. From germline, CDR1 is SEHNR and CDR2 FQNEAQ (reference sequence). The V end was cut by 4 bases, the J end by 2 bases, with 25 bases between. The DNA for the CDR3 is TGTGCCAGCAGCTCTAGACTGCCAGGTTTGGGAGACTACACAGATACGCAGTATTTT. Translation gives CASSSRLPGLGDYTDTQYF. Together with reference TRBV7-9 and TRBJ2-3, the CDR3 gives the full variable domain: DTGVSQNPRHKITKRGQNVTFRCDPISEHNRLYWYRQTLGQGPEFLTYFQNEAQLEKSRLLSDRFSAERPKGSFSTLEIQRTEQGDSAMYLCASSSRLPGLGDYTDTQYFGPGTRLTVL.

The rearrangement links TRBV27 to TRBJ2-2, with TRBD2 identical over 10 bases. Trimming cost V 7 bases and J 6 bases; bases outside gene matches: 11. Per germline, CDR1 MNHEY and CDR2 SMNVEV (reference sequence). This CDR3 contains 16 residues. CDR3 sequence: CASIGPSGGVPGELFF. CDR3 DNA: TGTGCCAGCATCGGACCTAGCGGGGGTGTTCCCGGGGAGCTGTTTTTT.